This T cell receptor (beta chain) originates from a study of cytomegalovirus exposure and HLA in healthy donors. Whole-study results and caveats: Of the V segments, some could not be distinguished, including TRBV6-2 and TRBV6-3, and were excluded. Certain sequence variants were highly shared and formed a cluster, and this cluster was likely a sequencing artifact. In a later analysis, V- and J-gene trimming of beta chains associated with a DCLRE1C missense variant, replicated independently.

Per germline, CDR1 LNHNV and CDR2 YYDKDF (reference sequence). This CDR3 spans 15 amino acids. With V trimmed by 3 bases and J by 1 base, 6 bases remained unmatched. The count of this clone is one. Its specificity is not known. The primer mix had 60 Vbeta and 13 Jbeta primers. Produced via immunoSEQ multiplex PCR; TCRdb's table is partial and in-frame only. The table lists about 98,000 clones, 80% to 85% of them singletons. Sample: PBMCs. The sequence was collected from a man aged 35-49 years in good health and CMV-seronegative. V and J are TRBV15 and TRBJ2-7; 7 bases align to TRBD2. The chain's CDR3 is CATSRELARSYEQYF. DNA for the CDR3: TGTGCCACCAGCAGGGAACTAGCGAGGTCCTACGAGCAGTACTTC.